One and the same sample provided the 10 T cell receptor beta chains below, sequenced in a study of T cells in Graves' hyperthyroidism and ophthalmopathy. The source material, RNA transcripts, was used to amplify TCR beta CDR3 regions. HTBI primers were used for first-round RT-PCR of the TCR CDR3. In TCRdb, the multiplex PCR reads were re-called with MiXCR into one record per CDR3 protein. The table shows 300,000 to 450,000 distinct CDR3 sequences, with around 14% occurring only once. Source material: blood. The origin of the receptors is a woman in her 30s with Graves' hyperthyroidism.

The chain links TRBV7-8 to TRBJ2-1; TRBD2 aligns across 9 bases. The CDR3 length is 15 residues. V shed 2 bases, J shed 4 bases, and the junction held 3 bases outside the gene matches. CDR1 and CDR2 (germline): SGHVS, FQNEAQ. The CDR3 loop is CASSLFSGGYNEQFF. The CDR3 bases are TGTGCCAGCAGCTTATTTAGCGGGGGTTACAATGAGCAGTTCTTC. The variable domain in full, completed from reference TRBV7-8 and TRBJ2-1, reads GAGVSQSPRYKVAKRGQDVALRCDPISGHVSLFWYQQALGQGPEFLTYFQNEAQLDKSGLPSDRFFAERPEGSVSTLKIQRTQQEDSAVYLCASSLFSGGYNEQFFGPGTRLTVL.

This chain links TRBV29-1 with TRBJ2-1; TRBD2 is a possible D gene (7 bases). This CDR3 has 13 amino acids. Germline V gene data show CDR1 as SQVTM and CDR2 as ANQGSEA. Trimming stripped 4 bases from V and 7 bases from J, with 14 bases between. CDR3 in DNA: TGCAGCGTTGTGGAGGGGGGGTTAAATGAGCAGTTCTTC. It yields the protein CSVVEGGLNEQFF.

The chain carries TRBV7-2 and TRBJ2-1; 11 bases fit TRBD2. The CDR3 extends over 14 amino acids. V lost 5 bases to trimming and J lost 6 bases; unmatched junction nucleotides: 3. Germline V lookup: CDR1 SGHTA, CDR2 FQGNSA. CDR3 DNA: TGTGCCAGCAGCGTTAGCGGGAGGGGCAATGAGCAGTTCTTC. This translates into CASSVSGRGNEQFF.

The genes are TRBV4-1 and TRBJ1-5; the match to TRBD1 covers 7 bases. This CDR3 is built from 17 residues. J was trimmed by 0 bases and V by 3 bases; bases with no gene match: 8. CDR1 and CDR2 from the germline V gene are MGHRA and YSYEKL. The DNA for the CDR3 is TGCGCCAGCAGCCACCGAACAGGGGACCCTAGCAATCAGCCCCAGCATTTT. It yields the protein CASSHRTGDPSNQPQHF.

In this sample, this clonotype turned up many times. This sequence joins TRBV20-1 and TRBJ2-1; D is perhaps TRBD1 (6 bases). V lost 3 bases, J lost 6 bases, and 15 bases lay in between. Germline CDR1 reads DFQATT; CDR2 reads SNEGSKA (reference sequence). The length of the CDR3 is 14 residues. This CDR3 reads CSARDGQLGNEQFF. The DNA for the CDR3 is TGCAGTGCTAGGGACGGACAGTTAGGCAATGAGCAGTTCTTC.

This clonotype was seen repeatedly, ten times or more. V usage is TRBV12-3 or TRBV12-4 and J usage is TRBJ2-1; 9 nucleotides match TRBD2. This CDR3 is 17 amino acids long. V shed 6 bases and J 4 bases; nucleotides not matched to a gene: 13. DNA for the CDR3: TGTGCCAGCAGGTTCACCCTAGCGGGGAGGGATTACAATGAGCAGTTCTTC. It codes for CASRFTLAGRDYNEQFF.

The chain recombines TRBV5-1 with TRBJ2-6; 7 bases map to TRBD1. The V gene's germline CDR1 is SGHRS and CDR2 YFSETQ. V trimming: 0 bases; J trimming: 2 bases; junction bases outside the gene matches: 2. There are 16 residues in the CDR3. The CDR3, as DNA: TGCGCCAGCAGCTTGGAGGGGGCTGCTGGGGCCAACGTCCTGACTTTC. This encodes CASSLEGAAGANVLTF.

A remark on this clonotype: A single base separates this from a much larger clone, so it may be a read error. V and J are TRBV3-1 and TRBJ2-2, with D perhaps matching TRBD1 or TRBD2 (5 bases each). V was shortened by 4 bases and J by 7 bases, with 22 bases between the two germline ends. This CDR3 region has 17 residues. Looked up from germline, CDR1 is LGHDT and CDR2 is YNNKEL (reference sequence). The CDR3 is CASSPGQGRPSIGELFF. The CDR3 DNA reads TGTGCCAGCAGCCCGGGGCAGGGTAGGCCCTCGATCGGGGAGCTGTTTTTT.

This clonotype was counted ten times or more. The chain employs TRBV30 and TRBJ2-5; tentatively, D is TRBD2 (6 bases). V lost 1 base, J lost 5 bases, and 8 bases lay in between. CDR3 length: 12 residues. Germline CDR1 and CDR2: GTSNPN and SVGIG (reference sequence). The CDR3 reads CAWSGLEETQYF. Written as DNA, the CDR3 is TGTGCCTGGAGTGGACTAGAGGAGACCCAGTACTTC.

The chain joins TRBV4-1 to TRBJ1-6; weak D call: TRBD1 (5 bases). CDR3 size: 15 residues. The V gene lost 0 bases and the J gene lost 3 bases, with 6 bases spanning the gap. The germline V gene encodes CDR1 MGHRA and CDR2 YSYEKL. CDR3 loop: CASSQDQGYNSPLHF. The CDR3 DNA sequence: TGCGCCAGCAGCCAAGACCAGGGCTATAATTCACCCCTCCACTTT.